The next 12 T cell receptor beta chains were all read from a single sample in a study of patients and donors after allogeneic stem cell transplantation. TCRdb itself ran the RT-PCR reads through MiXCR, one entry per CDR3 protein. The sample carries roughly 230,000 distinct CDR3 sequences, 13% to 15% recorded once. The sequencing input was blood, either unsorted or a sorted T cell fraction (not recorded which). The receptors derive from a human donor who was either an allogeneic HSCT recipient or a stem cell or donor lymphocyte infusion donor (not recorded which). It is not recorded whose cells these are; they may come from a transplant donor.

This clonotype was recorded at least ten times. The gene calls are TRBV20-1 and TRBJ2-7; 9 bases are a match to TRBD1. There are 13 residues in the CDR3. Germline V gene sequence: CDR1 DFQATT, CDR2 SNEGSKA (reference sequence). J gave up 6 bases and V 6 bases, and 9 bases lay outside the gene matches. The CDR3 sequence is CSAPKQGAVEQYF. In DNA form, the CDR3 reads TGCAGTGCGCCTAAACAGGGGGCGGTCGAGCAGTACTTC.

The chain joins TRBV6-1 to TRBJ1-1, with 7 bases that match TRBD1. The V segment lost 8 bases and the J segment 5 bases; nucleotides outside the gene matches: 2. CDR1 and CDR2 from the germline V gene are MNHNS and SASEGT. The CDR3 extends over 11 amino acids. Here the CDR3 reads CASETGTEAFF. The CDR3 bases are TGTGCCAGCGAGACAGGGACTGAAGCTTTCTTT.

The chain recombines TRBV7-9 with TRBJ2-5; maybe TRBD2 (7 bases). The V and J ends lost 4 bases and 2 bases respectively, with 17 bases between them. The CDR3 runs to 16 residues. The germline V gene has CDR1 SEHNR and CDR2 FQNEAQ (reference sequence). Here the CDR3 reads CASSSSGGGLQETQYF. CDR3 nucleotide sequence: TGTGCCAGCAGCTCGAGTGGGGGGGGGCTACAAGAGACCCAGTACTTC.

This clonotype has a handful of counts. The chain is built from TRBV19 and TRBJ1-5, with D tentatively TRBD1 (5 bases). The germline V gene encodes CDR1 LNHDA and CDR2 SQIVND (reference sequence). The CDR3 has 11 residues. Deletions cut 9 bases from V and 6 bases from J, with 9 bases between. CDR3 bases: TGTGCCAGACCAGGGTTTCAGCCCCAGCATTTT. Translation gives CARPGFQPQHF.

The J gene is TRBJ2-6, the V gene TRBV20-1; 7 bases are shared with TRBD2. This CDR3 contains 13 residues. CDR1 is DFQATT and CDR2 is SNEGSKA in the germline V gene (reference sequence). With 6 bases clipped from V and 1 base from J, the junction kept 0 bases outside the gene matches. Written as DNA, the CDR3 is TGCAGTGCGGGAGGGTCTGGGGCCAACGTCCTGACTTTC. This sequence encodes CSAGGSGANVLTF.

This clonotype was counted between two and nine times. The chain joins TRBV11-2 to TRBJ2-1; D possibly corresponds to TRBD2 (6 bases). This CDR3 is 14 amino acids long. Germline-derived CDR1 and CDR2 are SGHAT and FQNNGV. Trimming left V 5 bases short and J 7 bases short, with 15 bases between. The CDR3 DNA follows: TGTGCCAGCAGCCCCCAGCGTGGGGGGAATGAGCAGTTCTTC. Translated: CASSPQRGGNEQFF.

The V call is TRBV4-2, the J call TRBJ2-1, with TRBD2 identical over 9 bases. The length of the CDR3 is 14 residues. Germline assignment: CDR1 LGHNA and CDR2 YNFKEQ. Unmatched junction bases numbered 7, after V lost 4 bases and J lost 9 bases. In DNA, the CDR3 is TGTGCCAGCAGCCCGACCCCGACTAGCGGTGAGCAGTTCTTC. Its translation: CASSPTPTSGEQFF.

The chain uses TRBV14 and TRBJ2-6; D is unclear. Germline CDR1 is SGHDN and CDR2 is FVKESK. V was trimmed by 3 bases and J by 0 bases, leaving 9 bases between them. The CDR3 is 16 residues long. DNA of the CDR3: TGTGCCAGCAGCCAGTCCACAGCCTCTGGGGCCAACGTCCTGACTTTC. Amino acid sequence: CASSQSTASGANVLTF. Supplemented by reference TRBV14 and TRBJ2-6, the full variable domain reads EAGVTQFPSHSVIEKGQTVTLRCDPISGHDNLYWYRRVMGKEIKFLLHFVKESKQDESGMPNNRFLAERTGGTYSTLKVQPAELEDSGVYFCASSQSTASGANVLTFGAGSRLTVL.

The chain employs TRBV9 and TRBJ2-1, with 14 bases matching TRBD2. V trimming: 3 bases; J trimming: 7 bases; junction bases outside the gene matches: 9. There are 17 residues in the CDR3. In germline, CDR1 is SGDLS, CDR2 YYNGEE. The CDR3 protein is CASSARTGLAGVNEQFF. In nucleotides, the CDR3 is TGTGCCAGCAGCGCCCGGACGGGACTAGCGGGGGTTAATGAGCAGTTCTTC.

J is TRBJ1-6 and V is TRBV20-1; tentatively, D is TRBD1 (5 bases). The CDR3 loop spans 16 amino acids. CDR1 is DFQATT and CDR2 is SNEGSKA in the germline V gene (reference sequence). The V end lost 1 base, the J end lost 0 bases, and 10 bases lay between the germline ends. The CDR3: CSARVEGSSYNSPLHF. CDR3 nucleotides: TGCAGTGCTAGAGTAGAGGGGAGCTCCTATAATTCACCCCTCCACTTT.

The DNA of the CDR3 is TGCAGCGTTGAAAGAGGCCGCCCCGGGGAGCTGTTTTTT. Protein sequence: CSVERGRPGELFF. The chain recombines TRBV29-1 with TRBJ2-2, with unresolved D. CDR1 and CDR2 from the germline V gene are SQVTM and ANQGSEA. The CDR3 has 13 residues. V was pared by 2 bases and J by 6 bases, with 10 bases between.

V is TRBV5-1 and J is TRBJ2-3; TRBD1 aligns across 8 bases. Trimming cost V 1 base and J 4 bases; bases outside gene matches: 8. CDR1 is SGHRS and CDR2 is YFSETQ in the germline V gene. The CDR3 totals 16 residues. CDR3 DNA sequence: TGCGCCAGCAGCTTGTTGACAGGGGAATGGGCAGATACGCAGTATTTT. It codes for CASSLLTGEWADTQYF.